The 27 T cell receptor beta chains below come from one sample, sequenced in a study of cytomegalovirus exposure and HLA in healthy donors. The study ran its PCR with 60 Vbeta and 13 Jbeta primers. The protocol was immunoSEQ multiplex PCR, while the TCRdb copy is restricted to in-frame clones and leaves out a portion. The table includes 150,000 to 200,000 clones, around 80% detected once. Sequencing was done on a sample of PBMCs. The receptors were sampled from a woman aged 40 to 50 in good health and CMV-seronegative.

This clone was detected once. This CDR3 is CASSRLAFANTGELFF. CDR3 nucleotides: TGTGCCAGCAGCCGACTAGCGTTCGCGAACACCGGGGAGCTGTTTTTT. The chain couples TRBV11-1 to TRBJ2-2; 8 bases are a match to TRBD2. Trimming removed 5 bases from V and 0 bases from J; junction bases left unmatched: 5. Germline assignment: CDR1 SGHAT and CDR2 FQDESV (reference sequence). This CDR3 contains 16 residues.

The gene calls are TRBV28 and TRBJ2-7; 7 bases match TRBD2. Trimming removed 6 bases from V and 7 bases from J; junction bases left unmatched: 12. The CDR3 totals 14 residues. Germline V gene sequence: CDR1 MDHEN, CDR2 SYDVKM. The CDR3 DNA reads as TGTGCCAGCAGGCCCGGGACTACCGAGGGAGAGCAGTACTTC. Its protein is CASRPGTTEGEQYF.

This clone was detected only once. The V call is TRBV11-3, the J call TRBJ2-3; D is unresolved. This CDR3 is built from 14 residues. V dropped 1 base and J dropped 0 bases, with 5 bases sitting between them. Germline-derived CDR1 and CDR2 are SGHNT and YENEEA. The CDR3 nucleotides read TGTGCCAGCAGCTTAGGGCAGAGCACAGATACGCAGTATTTT. It is translated as CASSLGQSTDTQYF.

The gene calls are TRBV6-5 and TRBJ1-3; 7 bases are a match to TRBD1. The V and J ends lost 5 bases and 3 bases, in that order; junction bases with no gene match: 7. The CDR3 has 15 amino acids. Germline V CDR1 and CDR2: MNHEY, SVGAGI. CDR3 sequence: CASSRTGEYGNTIYF. The CDR3 nucleotides read TGTGCCAGCAGTCGGACAGGAGAGTATGGAAACACCATATATTTT.

The chain joins TRBV2 to TRBJ2-2; D unclear. CDR3 size: 12 residues. V was clipped by 5 bases and J by 6 bases, with 7 bases between them. Germline V gives CDR1 SNHLY, CDR2 FYNNEI. The CDR3 nucleotides are TGTGCCAGCAGTCAAGGGCCCGGGGAGCTGTTTTTT. It specifies CASSQGPGELFF.

The chain combines TRBV28 with TRBJ1-2; TRBD1 might be the D (5 bases). The germline V and J ends were trimmed by 1 base and 1 base, with 13 bases remaining between them. From germline, CDR1 is MDHEN and CDR2 SYDVKM. This CDR3 has 16 amino acids. CDR3 loop: CASSLSSSGGNYGYTF. The CDR3 DNA is TGTGCCAGCAGTTTATCGTCCAGCGGGGGTAACTATGGCTACACCTTC.

The gene calls are TRBV5-4 and TRBJ1-3; possibly TRBD1 for D (6 bases). The CDR3 length is 17 residues. Germline loops: CDR1 SGHNT, CDR2 YYREEE (reference sequence). Deletions cut 4 bases from V and 0 bases from J, with 17 bases between. The DNA for the CDR3 is TGTGCCAGCAGCCCCCGACAGGAAACTTCCTCTGGAAACACCATATATTTT. Translated, it gives CASSPRQETSSGNTIYF.

CDR3 DNA: TGCGCCAGCAGCCCCGGGCCCCGCGAGGGTACCGGGGAGCTGTTTTTT. Protein: CASSPGPREGTGELFF. The chain recombines TRBV5-1 with TRBJ2-2; a weak D match, TRBD2 (5 bases). This CDR3 comprises 16 residues. CDR1 and CDR2 from the germline V gene are SGHRS and YFSETQ. Trimming stripped 4 bases from V and 5 bases from J, with 18 bases between.

The chain employs TRBV7-9 and TRBJ1-1; 8 nucleotides agree with TRBD1. This CDR3 is built from 14 residues. The V segment lost 5 bases and the J segment 0 bases; nucleotides outside the gene matches: 2. Germline V gene lookup returns CDR1 SEHNR and CDR2 FQNEAQ (reference sequence). The CDR3 loop reads CASSEQGVNTEAFF. CDR3 nucleotide sequence: TGTGCCAGCAGCGAACAGGGGGTGAACACTGAAGCTTTCTTT.

V is TRBV15 and J is TRBJ1-1, with a possible D match to TRBD1 (6 bases). V was trimmed by 8 bases and J by 11 bases, leaving 27 bases between them. The CDR3 has 15 residues. Germline V gene lookup returns CDR1 LNHNV and CDR2 YYDKDF (reference sequence). DNA of the CDR3: TGTGCCACCGCTTCCGGGGAGGGGGTGATACTAGGGGCTTTCTTT. This codes for CATASGEGVILGAFF.

In the case of this clone: This same CDR3 is encoded by further DNA sequences in the sample. This sequence joins TRBV9 and TRBJ1-5, with 8 bases identical to TRBD1. The length of the CDR3 is 14 residues. CDR1 and CDR2 from the germline V gene are SGDLS and YYNGEE. The V segment lost 4 bases and the J segment 3 bases; nucleotides outside the gene matches: 3. The CDR3 region has the DNA TGTGCCAGCAGCTCGACAGGGGACAATCAGCCCCAGCATTTT. Its protein product is CASSSTGDNQPQHF.

In this sample, this clone turned up a few times. The chain is built from TRBV29-1 and TRBJ2-1; D gene unclear. Germline lookup yields CDR1 SQVTM and CDR2 ANQGSEA. CDR3 size: 8 residues. Trimming stripped 6 bases from V and 10 bases from J, with 4 bases between. CDR3 coding DNA: TGCAGCGTCCCAGAGCAGTTCTTC. Its translation: CSVPEQFF.

The chain employs TRBV4-1 and TRBJ1-1; tentatively, D is TRBD1 (6 bases). Germline CDR1 and CDR2: MGHRA and YSYEKL. CDR3 length: 14 residues. With 3 bases removed from V and 2 bases from J, the gap between germline ends came to 10 bases. The CDR3 region has the DNA TGCGCCAGCAGCCACGGGACAACCAACACTGAAGCTTTCTTT. It encodes CASSHGTTNTEAFF.

This rearrangement joins TRBV5-1 to TRBJ2-2; D gene unclear. The CDR3 consists of 13 residues. Germline-derived CDR1 and CDR2 are SGHRS and YFSETQ. V lost 3 bases, J lost 1 base, and 4 bases lay in between. The CDR3 loop is CASSSENTGELFF. In nucleotides, the CDR3 is TGCGCCAGCAGCTCAGAGAACACCGGGGAGCTGTTTTTT.

The table lists this clone with a few counts. The V and J genes are TRBV27 and TRBJ2-5; D possibly corresponds to TRBD2 (7 bases). Germline-derived CDR1 and CDR2 are MNHEY and SMNVEV (reference sequence). This CDR3 has 15 amino acids. The ends were cut back, 2 bases at V and 2 bases at J, with 12 bases in the middle. CDR3 loop: CASSLQGRDQETQYF. The CDR3 DNA follows: TGTGCCAGCAGTTTACAGGGGAGGGATCAAGAGACCCAGTACTTC.

The chain joins TRBV5-1 to TRBJ2-2; D unclear. In germline, CDR1 is SGHRS, CDR2 YFSETQ. CDR3 length: 15 amino acids. V was clipped by 0 bases and J by 2 bases, with 8 bases between them. CDR3 nucleotides: TGCGCCAGCAGCTTGGCGACAAGTAACACCGGGGAGCTGTTTTTT. Protein product: CASSLATSNTGELFF. Drawing the rest from reference TRBV5-1 and TRBJ2-2, the complete variable domain is KAGVTQTPRYLIKTRGQQVTLSCSPISGHRSVSWYQQTPGQGLQFLFEYFSETQRNKGNFPGRFSGRQFSNSRSEMNVSTLELGDSALYLCASSLATSNTGELFFGEGSRLTVL.

The rearrangement links TRBV5-1 to TRBJ2-2; D is undetermined. With 1 base removed from V and 1 base from J, the gap between germline ends came to 5 bases. The CDR3 runs to 14 residues. Germline CDR1 SGHRS, CDR2 YFSETQ. The DNA for the CDR3 is TGCGCCAGCAGCTTGTACGGGAACACCGGGGAGCTGTTTTTT. Amino acids: CASSLYGNTGELFF.

The chain employs TRBV27 and TRBJ1-5, with 7 bases lining up with TRBD1. Germline-derived CDR1 and CDR2 are MNHEY and SMNVEV (reference sequence). This CDR3 contains 15 residues. Unmatched junction bases numbered 7, after V lost 5 bases and J lost 3 bases. CDR3 sequence: CASSLTGPFNQPQHF. The CDR3 nucleotides are TGTGCCAGCAGTCTGACAGGGCCGTTCAATCAGCCCCAGCATTTT.

The chain employs TRBV5-1 and TRBJ2-3, with D maybe TRBD2 (6 bases). V dropped 6 bases and J dropped 6 bases, with 11 bases sitting between them. The germline V gene has CDR1 SGHRS and CDR2 YFSETQ. This CDR3 spans 12 amino acids. CDR3 region: CASNRGKDTQYF. The DNA of the CDR3 is TGCGCCAGCAATCGGGGGAAGGATACGCAGTATTTT.

The chain links TRBV5-1 to TRBJ2-7; tentatively, D is TRBD2 (5 bases). V was pared by 0 bases and J by 3 bases, with 16 bases between. The CDR3 runs 16 residues. Germline V lookup: CDR1 SGHRS, CDR2 YFSETQ. CDR3: CASSLDPSRGNYEQYF. In DNA form, the CDR3 reads TGCGCCAGCAGCTTGGACCCTAGCAGAGGCAACTACGAGCAGTACTTC. Using reference TRBV5-1 and TRBJ2-7 for the parts outside the CDR3, the full variable domain is KAGVTQTPRYLIKTRGQQVTLSCSPISGHRSVSWYQQTPGQGLQFLFEYFSETQRNKGNFPGRFSGRQFSNSRSEMNVSTLELGDSALYLCASSLDPSRGNYEQYFGPGTRLTVT.

This clone has a single count. The chain employs TRBV18 and TRBJ2-2; possible D gene TRBD1, 5 bases. Germline CDR1 and CDR2: KGHSH and LQKENI. The CDR3 totals 19 residues. Trimming removed 3 bases from V and 4 bases from J, with 24 bases in between. In DNA, the CDR3 is TGTGCCAGCTCACCGCTTGTTCGGACGGACGAAAGGGGCACCGGGGAGCTGTTTTTT. It is translated as CASSPLVRTDERGTGELFF. The full variable domain, its missing parts supplied by reference TRBV18 and TRBJ2-2, is NAGVMQNPRHLVRRRGQEARLRCSPMKGHSHVYWYRQLPEEGLKFMVYLQKENIIDESGMPKERFSAEFPKEGPSILRIQQVVRGDSAAYFCASSPLVRTDERGTGELFFGEGSRLTVL.

This sequence joins TRBV7-9 and TRBJ1-2, with D perhaps TRBD1 (6 bases). CDR3 size: 14 residues. V was trimmed by 2 bases and J by 4 bases, leaving 11 bases between them. CDR1 is SEHNR, CDR2 FQNEAQ, per germline (reference sequence). Here the CDR3 DNA reads TGTGCCAGCAGCTTACCAGGGGCGCCCTATGGCTACACCTTC. This translates into CASSLPGAPYGYTF.

The chain has TRBV7-9 and TRBJ1-5, with a weak D call TRBD1 (6 bases). From germline, CDR1 is SEHNR and CDR2 FQNEAQ (reference sequence). The CDR3 spans 18 residues. Trimming removed 1 base at V and 0 bases at J, with 16 bases between. CDR3 sequence: CASSLEGGGTFSNQPQHF. CDR3 sequence (DNA): TGTGCCAGCAGCTTAGAGGGGGGAGGGACCTTTAGCAATCAGCCCCAGCATTTT.

This clone was detected only a few times. V and J are TRBV6-5 and TRBJ1-1, with D perhaps TRBD1 (6 bases). V was clipped by 0 bases and J by 5 bases, with 16 bases between them. Germline loops: CDR1 MNHEY, CDR2 SVGAGI. This CDR3 is 16 amino acids long. The CDR3: CASSYSMATGGTEAFF. The CDR3 DNA reads as TGTGCCAGCAGTTACTCTATGGCGACAGGCGGGACTGAAGCTTTCTTT.

This sequence joins TRBV9 and TRBJ2-1; TRBD1 matches 9 bases. The germline CDR1 and CDR2 sequences are SGDLS and YYNGEE. This CDR3 region has 15 residues. The V and J ends lost 2 bases and 4 bases, in that order; junction bases with no gene match: 4. DNA of the CDR3: TGTGCCAGCAGCGTGGGACAGGGCCTTTACAATGAGCAGTTCTTC. This codes for CASSVGQGLYNEQFF.

J is TRBJ1-5 and V is TRBV15, with a possible D match to TRBD1 (5 bases). This CDR3 has 15 amino acids. V lost 0 bases to trimming and J lost 3 bases, with 9 bases between them. CDR1 is LNHNV and CDR2 is YYDKDF in the germline V gene (reference sequence). The CDR3 DNA sequence: TGTGCCACCAGCAGAGACAGGGATCCCAATCAGCCCCAGCATTTT. Protein product: CATSRDRDPNQPQHF.

The chain has TRBV11-3 and TRBJ2-7; 10 bases are shared with TRBD1. Germline CDR1 reads SGHNT; CDR2 reads YENEEA. The CDR3 is 16 residues long. The J segment lost 0 bases and the V segment lost 5 bases, leaving 7 bases of the junction unmatched. For the CDR3, the DNA is TGTGCCAGCAGCGTGGACAGGGGGGCGAGCTCCTACGAGCAGTACTTC. This codes for CASSVDRGASSYEQYF. Combining the CDR3 with reference TRBV11-3 and TRBJ2-7 gives the whole variable domain EAGVVQSPRYKIIEKKQPVAFWCNPISGHNTLYWYLQNLGQGPELLIRYENEEAVDDSQLPKDRFSAERLKGVDSTLKIQPAELGDSAVYLCASSVDRGASSYEQYFGPGTRLTVT.